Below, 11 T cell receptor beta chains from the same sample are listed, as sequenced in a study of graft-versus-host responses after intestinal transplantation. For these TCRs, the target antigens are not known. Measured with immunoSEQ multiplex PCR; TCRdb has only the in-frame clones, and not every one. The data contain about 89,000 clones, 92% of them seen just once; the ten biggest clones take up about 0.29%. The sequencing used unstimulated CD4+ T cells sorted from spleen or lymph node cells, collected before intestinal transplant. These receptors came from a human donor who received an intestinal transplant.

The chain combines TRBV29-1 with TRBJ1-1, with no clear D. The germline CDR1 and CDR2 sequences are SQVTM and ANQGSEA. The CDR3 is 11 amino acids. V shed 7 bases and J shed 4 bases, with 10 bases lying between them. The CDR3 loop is CSARRLTEAFF. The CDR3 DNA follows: TGCAGCGCCCGGCGGCTCACTGAAGCTTTCTTT.

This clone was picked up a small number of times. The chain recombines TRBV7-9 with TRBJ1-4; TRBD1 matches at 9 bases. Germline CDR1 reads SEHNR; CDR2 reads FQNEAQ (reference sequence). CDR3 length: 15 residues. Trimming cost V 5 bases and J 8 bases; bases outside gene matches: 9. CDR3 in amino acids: CASSHQDRGNEKLFF. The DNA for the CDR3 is TGTGCCAGCAGCCACCAAGACAGGGGGAACGAAAAACTGTTTTTT.

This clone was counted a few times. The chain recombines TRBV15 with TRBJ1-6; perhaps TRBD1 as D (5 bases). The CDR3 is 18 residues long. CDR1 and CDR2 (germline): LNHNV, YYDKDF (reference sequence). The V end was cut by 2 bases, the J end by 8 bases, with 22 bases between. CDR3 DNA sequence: TGTGCCACCAGCAGATCCCGGGGCCGTCCCAAGACCCATTCACCCCTCCACTTT. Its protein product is CATSRSRGRPKTHSPLHF. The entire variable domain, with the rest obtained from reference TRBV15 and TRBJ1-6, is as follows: DAMVIQNPRYQVTQFGKPVTLSCSQTLNHNVMYWYQQKSSQAPKLLFHYYDKDFNNEADTPDNFQSRRPNTSFCFLDIRSPGLGDTAMYLCATSRSRGRPKTHSPLHFGNGTRLTVT.

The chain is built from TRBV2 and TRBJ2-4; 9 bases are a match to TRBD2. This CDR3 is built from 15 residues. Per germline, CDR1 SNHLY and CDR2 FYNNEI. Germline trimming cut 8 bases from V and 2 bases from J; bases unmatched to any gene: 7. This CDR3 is CASSGLAVTKNIQYF. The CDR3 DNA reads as TGTGCCAGCTCGGGACTAGCAGTAACCAAAAACATTCAGTACTTC.

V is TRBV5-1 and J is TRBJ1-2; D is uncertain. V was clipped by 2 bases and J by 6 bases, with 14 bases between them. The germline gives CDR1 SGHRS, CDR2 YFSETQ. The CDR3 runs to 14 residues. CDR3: CASSLQLSGDGYTF. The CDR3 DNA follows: TGCGCCAGCAGCTTACAACTTTCTGGGGATGGCTACACCTTC.

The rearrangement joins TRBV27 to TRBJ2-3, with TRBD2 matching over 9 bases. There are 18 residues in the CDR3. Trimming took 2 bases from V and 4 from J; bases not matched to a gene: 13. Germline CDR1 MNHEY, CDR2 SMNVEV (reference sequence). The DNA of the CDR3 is TGTGCCAGCAGTTTAGGCTGGCGGGAGGGCCGTGACGCAGATACGCAGTATTTT. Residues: CASSLGWREGRDADTQYF.

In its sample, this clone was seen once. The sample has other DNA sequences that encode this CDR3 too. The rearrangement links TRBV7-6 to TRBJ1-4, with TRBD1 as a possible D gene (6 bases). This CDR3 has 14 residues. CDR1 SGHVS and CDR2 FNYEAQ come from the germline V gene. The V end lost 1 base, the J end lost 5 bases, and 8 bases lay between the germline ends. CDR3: CASSLGQGNEKLFF. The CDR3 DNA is TGTGCCAGCAGCTTAGGCCAGGGGAATGAAAAACTGTTTTTT.

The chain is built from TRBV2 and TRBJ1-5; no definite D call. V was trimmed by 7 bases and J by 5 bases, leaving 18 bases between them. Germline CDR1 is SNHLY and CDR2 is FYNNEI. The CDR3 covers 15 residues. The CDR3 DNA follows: TGTGCCAGCACCCCGGACGGGGATATGGATCAGCCCCAGCATTTT. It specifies CASTPDGDMDQPQHF.

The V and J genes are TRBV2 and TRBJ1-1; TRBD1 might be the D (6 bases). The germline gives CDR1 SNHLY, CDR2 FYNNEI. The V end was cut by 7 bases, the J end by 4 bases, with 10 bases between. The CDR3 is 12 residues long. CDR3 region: CASIRQVTEAFF. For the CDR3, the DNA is TGTGCCAGCATAAGACAGGTCACTGAAGCTTTCTTT.

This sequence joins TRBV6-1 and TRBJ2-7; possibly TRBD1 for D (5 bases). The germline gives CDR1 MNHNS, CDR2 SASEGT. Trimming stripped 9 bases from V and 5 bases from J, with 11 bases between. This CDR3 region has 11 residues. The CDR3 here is CASRRVDEQYF. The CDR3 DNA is TGTGCCAGTCGCAGGGTTGACGAGCAGTACTTC.

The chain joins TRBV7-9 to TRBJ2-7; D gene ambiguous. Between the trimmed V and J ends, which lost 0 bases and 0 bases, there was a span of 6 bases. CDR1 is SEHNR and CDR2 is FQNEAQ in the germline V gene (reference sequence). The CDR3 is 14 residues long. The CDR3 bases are TGTGCCAGCAGCTTAGCGGATAGCTCCTACGAGCAGTACTTC. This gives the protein CASSLADSSYEQYF.